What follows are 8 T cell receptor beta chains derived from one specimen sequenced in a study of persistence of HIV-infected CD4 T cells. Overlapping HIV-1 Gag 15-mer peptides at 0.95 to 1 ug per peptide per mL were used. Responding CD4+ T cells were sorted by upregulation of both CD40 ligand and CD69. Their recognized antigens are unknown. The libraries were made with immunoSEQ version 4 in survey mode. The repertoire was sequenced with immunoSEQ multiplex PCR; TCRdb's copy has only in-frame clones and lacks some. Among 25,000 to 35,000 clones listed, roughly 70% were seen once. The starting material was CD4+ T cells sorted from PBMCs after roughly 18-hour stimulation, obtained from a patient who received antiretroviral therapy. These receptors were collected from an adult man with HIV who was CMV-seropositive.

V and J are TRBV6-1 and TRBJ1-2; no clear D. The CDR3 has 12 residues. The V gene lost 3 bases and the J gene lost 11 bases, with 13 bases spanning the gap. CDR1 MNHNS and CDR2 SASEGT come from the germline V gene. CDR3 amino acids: CASSDVPSGYTF. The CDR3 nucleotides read TGTGCCAGCAGTGACGTCCCGTCCGGGTACACCTTC.

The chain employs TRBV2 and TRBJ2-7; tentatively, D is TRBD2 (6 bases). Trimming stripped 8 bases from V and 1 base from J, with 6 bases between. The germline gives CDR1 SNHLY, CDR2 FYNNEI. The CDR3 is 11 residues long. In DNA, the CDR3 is TGTGCCAGCGGGGGGTCCTACGAGCAGTACTTC. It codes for CASGGSYEQYF.

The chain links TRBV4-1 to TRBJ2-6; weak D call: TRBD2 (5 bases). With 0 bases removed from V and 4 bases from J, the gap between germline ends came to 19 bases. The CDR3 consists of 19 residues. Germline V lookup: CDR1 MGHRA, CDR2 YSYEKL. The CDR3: CASSQDQYRGVGGANVLTF. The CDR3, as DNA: TGCGCCAGCAGCCAAGATCAGTATCGGGGAGTCGGCGGGGCCAACGTCCTGACTTTC.

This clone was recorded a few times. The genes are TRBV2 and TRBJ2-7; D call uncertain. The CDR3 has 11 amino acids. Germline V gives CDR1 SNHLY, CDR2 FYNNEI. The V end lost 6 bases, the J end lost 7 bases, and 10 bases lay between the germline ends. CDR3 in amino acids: CASSPTWEQYF. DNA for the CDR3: TGTGCCAGCAGCCCGACGTGGGAGCAGTACTTC.

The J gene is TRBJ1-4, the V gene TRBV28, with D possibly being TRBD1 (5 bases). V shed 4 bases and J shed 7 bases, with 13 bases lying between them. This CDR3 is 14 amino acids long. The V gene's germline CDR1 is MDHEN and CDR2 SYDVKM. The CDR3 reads CASSYTGGGEKLFF. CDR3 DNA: TGTGCCAGCAGTTACACAGGTGGCGGTGAAAAACTGTTTTTT. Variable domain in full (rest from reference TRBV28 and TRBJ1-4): DVKVTQSSRYLVKRTGEKVFLECVQDMDHENMFWYRQDPGLGLRLIYFSYDVKMKEKGDIPEGYSVSREKKERFSLILESASTNQTSMYLCASSYTGGGEKLFFGSGTQLSVL.

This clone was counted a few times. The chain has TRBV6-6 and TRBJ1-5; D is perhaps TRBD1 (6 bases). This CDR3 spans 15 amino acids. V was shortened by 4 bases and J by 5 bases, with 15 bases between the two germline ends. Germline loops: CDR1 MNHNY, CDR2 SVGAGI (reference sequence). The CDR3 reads CASSSQGMVDQPQHF. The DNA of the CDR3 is TGTGCCAGCAGTTCACAGGGTATGGTGGATCAGCCCCAGCATTTT.

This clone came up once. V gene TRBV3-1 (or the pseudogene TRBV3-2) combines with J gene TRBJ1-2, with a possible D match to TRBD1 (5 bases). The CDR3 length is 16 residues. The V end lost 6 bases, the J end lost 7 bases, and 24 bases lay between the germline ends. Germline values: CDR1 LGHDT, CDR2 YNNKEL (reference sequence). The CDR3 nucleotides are TGTGCCAGCAGTTACGGTCCCGGACACGGGCGGGGTGGCTACACCTTC. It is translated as CASSYGPGHGRGGYTF.

The CDR3 sequence is CASSQARGNEQYF. The DNA of the CDR3 is TGTGCCAGCAGCCAAGCCCGGGGAAACGAGCAGTACTTC. The chain is built from TRBV14 and TRBJ2-7, with D possibly being TRBD2 (5 bases). Per germline, CDR1 SGHDN and CDR2 FVKESK. CDR3 length: 13 amino acids. V was shortened by 1 base and J by 5 bases, with 9 bases between the two germline ends.